The entry that follows covers one T cell receptor beta chain sequence. The target antigen is unknown. The data were taken from a study of cytomegalovirus exposure and HLA in healthy donors. Use of 60 Vbeta and 13 Jbeta primers characterized the PCR. Using immunoSEQ multiplex PCR, the repertoire was profiled, and TCRdb retains in-frame clones only, with some absent. The table lists roughly 170,000 clones, 71% of them singletons, with less than 1.6% in the top ten. Overall study findings and caveats: Across HLA loci, a later analysis found differing TCR association rates, with DRB1 most and HLA-C fewest. Data from an earlier analysis indicated that most TCR beta V segments were productive either about 90% or about 30% of the time.

Germline CDR1 reads MNHEY; CDR2 reads SMNVEV (reference sequence). V was cut by 10 bases and J by 8 bases, with 14 bases left in between. This CDR3 spans 11 amino acids. This receptor was identified in a girl aged 10 to 17 in good health and CMV-seronegative. The sample taken for sequencing was PBMCs. The chain combines TRBV27 with TRBJ1-1; D is unresolved. CDR3 region: CATRLGGEAFF. For the CDR3, the DNA is TGTGCCACCCGGCTTGGCGGGGAAGCTTTCTTT.